This T cell receptor beta chain was captured in a study of cytomegalovirus exposure and HLA in healthy donors. Germline CDR1 is SNHLY and CDR2 is FYNNEI. V was pared by 5 bases and J by 5 bases, with 16 bases of the junction left unmatched. This CDR3 contains 17 residues. Researchers ran the PCR with 60 Vbeta and 13 Jbeta primers. Only in-frame clones appear in the TCRdb table, and some are missing; sequencing was by immunoSEQ multiplex PCR. The sample lists approximately 100,000 clones, roughly 80% occurring once. Material: PBMCs. The chain combines TRBV2 with TRBJ2-5; 8 nucleotides match TRBD1. The source of this sequence is a man aged 55-75 years in good health and CMV-seropositive. Here the CDR3 DNA reads TGTGCCAGCAGTACCCCCGAGACAGGGGTGAGACGGGAGACCCAGTACTTC. It is translated as CASSTPETGVRRETQYF.